This T cell receptor (beta chain) was recovered during a study of shared clonotypes between healthy human individuals. The CDR3 extends over 14 amino acids. Trimming shortened V by 0 bases and J by 9 bases, and 13 bases separated the two germline ends. In germline, CDR1 is SGDLS, CDR2 YYNGEE. Only in-frame clones appear in the TCRdb table, and some are missing; sequencing was by immunoSEQ multiplex PCR. The sample shows some 690,000 clones, roughly 87% of them seen only once. In the case of this clone: Its target is unknown.

Study results and caveats: Unshared clonotypes carried lower generation probabilities than those common to all four donors. Sampling was confined to blood; repertoires within tissues likely differ.

The gene calls are TRBV9 and TRBJ2-1, with D maybe TRBD1 (5 bases). This clonotype was obtained from a man in his late teens or twenties in good health. Some clones in this sample may be carry-over from other donors' samples. Sequences were obtained from memory CD8+ T cells from PBMCs. Subset indicated: CD45RO+ cells pooled with CCR7-negative TemRA cells. Here the CDR3 reads CASSVDGRVVEQFF. The CDR3 nucleotides are TGTGCCAGCAGCGTAGACGGCAGGGTGGTTGAGCAGTTCTTC.